This TCR beta chain emerged from a study of cytomegalovirus exposure and HLA in healthy donors (dated by TCRdb to 2015 to 2018). Regarding the complete study: An earlier analysis of approximately 590 of the donors reported roughly 270 Gb of sequence data and around 110 million unique TCR beta sequences from 150 million to 200 million T cells. Roughly 300 gigabases of sequencing data and approximately 92 million unique TCR sequences made up an early release that covered 640 HLA-typed donors. Of the roughly 420 genotyped donors, 80% to 90% were placed in the genetic ancestry cluster associated with self-reported Caucasian donors. The study aimed to test whether signatures of past pathogen exposure could be identified by cataloging public T cell receptors. The study used immunosequencing to profile the T cell repertoires of hundreds of subjects and linked those repertoires to cytomegalovirus serostatus. In addition to the first cohort of 650 to 800 subjects, a separate validation cohort of some 120 different subjects was used. High-throughput TCR immunosequencing, statistical association of individual TCRs with disease status, and machine learning were combined to predict cytomegalovirus infection status. A later analysis re-examined previously published TCR beta repertoires from more than 600 donors and added high-resolution HLA genotyping to investigate patterns of TCR occurrence. In the later analysis, no new phenotypic data were used to find candidate immune exposures; instead, reliance was placed on TCR beta sequences and their occurrence across donors. An earlier analysis of roughly 600 of the donors used high-throughput TCR beta sequencing to judge whether each TCR beta V gene segment behaved as functional or pseudogenic. Donor age, sex, ethnicity and CMV serostatus were collected together with the repertoire data. In a later genetic analysis, genome-wide SNP genotypes for about three fifths of the roughly 670 donors were used, and that subset was treated as a discovery cohort. All discovery cohort repertoires had been generated using a single sequencing platform. HLA typing included class I and class II loci at four-digit resolution. The number of typed donors differed by locus: about 620-640 for A, B, C, DRB1 and DQB1; 500 to 550 for DQA1; about 600 for DPA1; and about 470 for DPB1. Four or five DR-DQ haplotypes were handled as single units for association and clustering, since linkage in the cohort was strong. On average, around 200,000 unique TCR beta nucleotide sequences were sequenced per donor among about 400 genotyped donors of the cohort, with 15% to 20% of those sequences being non-productive. On the study overall, not on this receptor specifically: The earlier analysis of 587 of the donors excluded around 17 rarely observed V segments, including chromosome 9 orphons, because counts were too low. In a later analysis, several top co-occurrence clusters were reported to appear linked to parvovirus B19, influenza, CMV and Epstein-Barr virus. In both the original and validation cohorts, the classifier was reported to diagnose cytomegalovirus status with high specificity and sensitivity. A further reported finding was that TCR beta sequences accurately predicted the HLA-A and HLA-B alleles for most subjects in the first cohort. For the cohort, immune exposure information was limited to CMV serostatus. The authors suggested that the approach could potentially be extended to other disease states and immunological phenotypes. In a later analysis, the rate of TCR association differed among HLA loci, with DRB1 alleles having the most associated TCRs and HLA-C alleles having the fewest. In a later genetic analysis, fewer N-insertions in productive TCRs were reported among donors in an Asian-associated ancestry cluster than the approximately 710-donor mean. At a false discovery rate of 0.05, a later analysis linked some 18,000 TCR beta sequences to specific HLA alleles. The presence/absence analyses assumed that sequencing depth was roughly uniform across donors, and that assumption may not be true. While some public TCRs were present in many individuals, most TCR sequences turned up only very rarely across donors. In the study, some 160 TCR beta chains were listed as associated with cytomegalovirus. Because the 87-base-pair reads could not distinguish some IMGT-functional V segments, including TRBV6-2 and TRBV6-3, those segments were excluded. A cluster of highly shared sequence variants was judged likely to be a technical artifact of the sequencing pipeline. When HLA alleles, especially DR and DQ, strongly co-occurred, attributing TCR associations to individual alleles was difficult. V-gene and J-gene trimming of TCR beta chains was associated with a missense DCLRE1C variant in a later genetic analysis, and the association was replicated in an independent cohort. In an earlier analysis of about 600 of the donors, most TCR beta V segments appeared in productive rearrangements about 87% or about 30% of the time, broadly matching IMGT annotations. A later analysis found that most CMV-associated TCR beta chains appeared HLA-restricted, with HLA associations seemingly driven largely by CMV exposure. Because some donors lacked HLA typing at each locus, the association tests relied only on the typed subset. Correlated functional status among segregating V segments might reflect linkage disequilibrium, but an unknown experimental factor could not be ruled out. The cohort was sequenced for TCR beta chains only, and without alpha or paired-chain data the features that could be detected were limited. In vitro tests confirmed that a few of the cytomegalovirus-associated TCR beta chains recognize cytomegalovirus antigens. A later analysis found that HLA-associated TCR beta chains were more clonally expanded and had lower generation probabilities than equally common non-associated chains.

About this clone itself: Its antigen specificity is not known. The sample holds no much larger clone one base away, and base qualities are not on file.

The CDR3 measures 17 amino acids from cysteine to phenylalanine. This entry keeps only the CDR3 DNA: 51 bases, framed from base 1. Clipping removes 7 bases from V and 0 bases from J, with 13 as the unmatched junction base count. According to the germline V gene (reference sequence), CDR1 reads MNHEY and CDR2 reads SMNVEV. Libraries came from the immunoSEQ multiplex PCR assay. The multiplex PCR relied on a mix of 60 forward primers for TCR Vbeta segments and 13 reverse primers for TCR Jbeta segments. The CDR3 region of rearranged TCR beta genes was amplified from genomic DNA by a multiplex PCR assay. On the Illumina HiSeq System, the amplified TCR beta libraries were sequenced as 87-base-pair reads. The paper's data handling went like this. Across the roughly 640 repertoires, a later analysis counted tens of millions of unique TCR beta chains, some 11 million of which were shared by at least two donors. A nearest-neighbor algorithm error-corrected the raw reads and collapsed the reads into unique sequences, merging closely related sequences to remove PCR and sequencing errors. Alignment of CDR3 sequences to IMGT reference sequences was used to assign V, D and J gene segments. Each retained sequence needed at least a six-nucleotide match to both a V gene segment and a J gene segment. Rearrangements were called productive when the CDR3 lacked stop codons and stayed in frame with V and J; all others were non-productive. Following IMGT convention, CDR3 was defined as the stretch from the second conserved V-encoded cysteine to the conserved J-encoded phenylalanine. In an earlier analysis of roughly 580 of the donors, sequences lacking an unambiguous match to a single V gene segment were excluded. In an earlier analysis of about 590 of the donors, a V segment was called functional when productive rearrangements were above 56.7%, and segregating when the standard deviation between donors exceeded 5%. To diagnose cytomegalovirus status from the catalog of TCR beta chain sequences, a statistical classification framework was built. A later analysis assigned V and J genes by comparing TCR nucleotide sequences with IMGT/GENE-DB human TR gene sequences. In a later analysis, CDR3 sequences and most-parsimonious VDJ recombination scenarios were assigned using the TCRdist pipeline. A later analysis defined each TCR beta chain by its CDR3 amino acid sequence plus V-gene family, and excluded reads lacking a unique V-gene family. As a way to deal with suspected cross-contamination and a sequencing artifact, a later analysis dropped 592 nucleotide sequences that were highly shared and had low generation probability. In a later analysis, a clonal expansion index was calculated for each public chain from normalized within-repertoire ranks of inferred template counts. A later analysis computed generation probabilities with a VDJ recombination model fitted to out-of-frame rearrangements, and checked the results against IGoR. In a later analysis, TCR-TCR, TCR-HLA and TCR-CMV co-occurrence was scored with hypergeometric tests, and a repertoire-size bias correction was applied to TCR pairs. A later analysis estimated false discovery rates by permuting HLA or CMV assignments 20 times. In a later analysis, co-occurring TCRs were grouped using DBSCAN, and TCRdist sequence similarity was added for clustering within HLA-allele-positive subsets. Co-occurrence clustering excluded repertoires with fewer than 30,000 or more than 120,000 public chains, plus five with anomalous nucleotide sharing. TCRdb holds this immuneACCESS table with in-frame rearrangements only. Some clones are missing; in checked studies, unresolved V genes explain under half, and the rest has no known cause. V and J calls and clone size come straight from that table; D and trimming were deduced from the DNA. The sample contains roughly 120,000 clones, about 80% of them found a single time. The ten top clones hold over 2.5% of the sample.

The cohort comprised fewer than 700 healthy bone marrow donors. All cohort members were sampled while nominally healthy, although unrecorded immune exposures were likely present. The donor was CMV seronegative and was included in the group of hundreds of seronegative cohort members. A peripheral blood sample was collected from each donor, and TCR beta sequencing was performed on peripheral blood mononuclear cells. Genomic DNA extraction from the blood cell samples was performed with the Qiagen DNeasy Blood Extraction Kit. This clonotype originated in a male donor in good health and CMV-seronegative. The chain links TRBV27 with TRBJ2-3; 7 junctional bases match TRBD2. Sequencing was performed on PBMCs. This receptor carries the CDR3 CASTRYPTSRSTDTQYF. At the DNA level, the sequence is TGTGCCAGCACCCGATACCCGACTAGCCGCAGCACAGATACGCAGTATTTT.